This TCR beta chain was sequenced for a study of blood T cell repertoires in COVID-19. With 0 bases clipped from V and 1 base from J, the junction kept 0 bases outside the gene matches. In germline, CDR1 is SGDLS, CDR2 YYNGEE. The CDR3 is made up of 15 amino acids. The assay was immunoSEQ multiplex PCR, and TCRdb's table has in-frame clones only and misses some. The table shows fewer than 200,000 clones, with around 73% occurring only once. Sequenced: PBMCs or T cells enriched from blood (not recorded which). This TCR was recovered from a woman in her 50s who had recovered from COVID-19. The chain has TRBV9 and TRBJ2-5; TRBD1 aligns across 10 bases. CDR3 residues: CASSVGTGGQETQYF. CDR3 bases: TGTGCCAGCAGCGTAGGGACAGGGGGCCAAGAGACCCAGTACTTC.